These 21 T cell receptor beta chains were sequenced from one sample in a study of beta chain features in type 1 diabetes. Study conclusions and caveats: There was a moderate but significant shortening of TCRB CDR3s in all four CD4+ subsets of Type 1 diabetes patients.

Sequenced material consisted of expressed TCRB transcripts (all of the isolated RNA was reverse transcribed). Here immunoSEQ multiplex PCR was the method, and the copy in TCRdb shows in-frame clones only, minus some. This sample has roughly 100,000 clones; approximately 30% occur once, and the top ten carry about 0.49%. These receptors are not linked to any known antigen. Input material: central memory CD4+ T cells from blood. The origin of the receptors is a woman aged 18 to 35 with type 1 diabetes.

The chain links TRBV18 to TRBJ2-3, with TRBD2 matching 10 bases. The CDR3 is 17 amino acids. Germline CDR1 KGHSH, CDR2 LQKENI. With 3 bases clipped from V and 2 bases from J, the junction kept 8 bases outside the gene matches. CDR3 coding DNA: TGTGCCAGCTCACCTACGAGCGGGAGGGCCTTCACAGATACGCAGTATTTT. Translated: CASSPTSGRAFTDTQYF.

V is TRBV6-1 and J is TRBJ2-5; D may be TRBD1 (6 bases). The CDR3 loop spans 14 amino acids. Germline-derived CDR1 and CDR2 are MNHNS and SASEGT. Trimming removed 6 bases at V and 1 base at J, with 12 bases between. This CDR3 reads CASSMTGFQETQYF. The CDR3 bases are TGTGCCAGCAGCATGACAGGATTCCAAGAGACCCAGTACTTC.

CDR3 nucleotide sequence: TGTGCCAGCAGCGCGGACCACGACAGTTTCTACGAGCAGTACGTC. Translated, it gives CASSADHDSFYEQYV. The chain has TRBV7-2 and TRBJ2-7; maybe TRBD1 (5 bases). CDR1 is SGHTA, CDR2 FQGNSA, per germline. The CDR3 runs to 15 residues. Trimming removed 5 bases at V and 3 bases at J, with 17 bases between.

This clone showed up just a few times. V is TRBV30 and J is TRBJ1-5; possible D gene TRBD1, 6 bases. This CDR3 is 13 amino acids long. The ends were cut back, 2 bases at V and 7 bases at J, with 12 bases in the middle. Germline loops: CDR1 GTSNPN, CDR2 SVGIG (reference sequence). CDR3 bases: TGTGCCTGGAGTCCACAGGGATCACAGCCCCAGCATTTT. Protein: CAWSPQGSQPQHF.

The genes are TRBV5-4 and TRBJ1-4, with 8 bases aligning to TRBD1. CDR1 is SGHNT and CDR2 is YYREEE in the germline V gene (reference sequence). The ends lost 4 bases at V and 7 bases at J; junction bases unmatched: 9. This CDR3 has 15 amino acids. In DNA, the CDR3 is TGTGCCAGCAGCGACACCGGGACAGGTGGTGAAAAACTGTTTTTT. Its protein product is CASSDTGTGGEKLFF.

This clone was counted between two and nine times. The chain combines TRBV11-2 with TRBJ2-7, with 8 bases that match TRBD1. V shed 2 bases and J 5 bases; nucleotides not matched to a gene: 8. Germline V gene sequence: CDR1 SGHAT, CDR2 FQNNGV. CDR3 length: 15 residues. The CDR3 here is CASSLSDPTGDEQYF. The CDR3 coding sequence is TGTGCCAGCAGCTTATCCGATCCGACAGGGGACGAGCAGTACTTC.

The chain joins TRBV6-1 to TRBJ2-7; 10 bases agree with TRBD2. J was trimmed by 8 bases and V by 2 bases; bases with no gene match: 3. Per the germline V gene, CDR1 is MNHNS and CDR2 is SASEGT. The CDR3 is 13 amino acids. The CDR3 bases are TGTGCCAGCAGTGAAATGGGACTAGCGAAGCAGTACTTC. Amino acid sequence: CASSEMGLAKQYF.

The chain employs TRBV5-4 and TRBJ1-4, with 11 positions matching TRBD1. This CDR3 has 14 amino acids. The germline gives CDR1 SGHNT, CDR2 YYREEE (reference sequence). After removal of 4 bases from V and 8 bases from J, the junction contained 4 bases not matched to a gene. DNA of the CDR3: TGTGCCAGCAGCCAGGGACAGGGGGTGGAAAAACTGTTTTTT. It specifies CASSQGQGVEKLFF.

The sample holds a few counts of this clone. The chain employs TRBV7-2 and TRBJ2-4, with 9 positions matching TRBD2. The germline CDR1 and CDR2 sequences are SGHTA and FQGNSA. This CDR3 has 14 amino acids. Trimming cost V 7 bases and J 5 bases; bases outside gene matches: 6. CDR3 protein: CASTGGRAQNIQYF. CDR3 sequence (DNA): TGTGCCAGCACGGGCGGGAGGGCTCAAAACATTCAGTACTTC.

This clone came up a few times. V is TRBV6-5 and J is TRBJ1-1; D not certain. CDR3 length equals 14 residues. Germline CDR1 and CDR2: MNHEY and SVGAGI. V was trimmed by 6 bases and J by 1 base, leaving 12 bases between them. The CDR3 sequence: CASRKQVANTEAFF. CDR3 nucleotides: TGTGCCAGCAGAAAGCAGGTGGCGAACACTGAAGCTTTCTTT.

This clone showed up just a few times. V is TRBV29-1 and J is TRBJ2-3; D is unresolved. Trimming removed 7 bases from V and 5 bases from J, with 7 bases in between. The CDR3 has 10 amino acids. The germline gives CDR1 SQVTM, CDR2 ANQGSEA. DNA of the CDR3: TGCAGCGCTCCCCTAGATACGCAGTATTTT. Translated: CSAPLDTQYF.

This clone has a handful of counts. The V gene is TRBV7-2, the J gene TRBJ1-5; 8 positions match TRBD1. This CDR3 is built from 15 residues. CDR1 is SGHTA and CDR2 is FQGNSA in the germline V gene. V dropped 1 base and J dropped 6; count of bases not matched to a gene: 5. The CDR3 loop is CASSLVQGAGQPQHF. Here the CDR3 DNA reads TGTGCCAGCAGCTTAGTCCAGGGGGCGGGTCAGCCCCAGCATTTT. The variable domain in full, completed from reference TRBV7-2 and TRBJ1-5, reads GAGVSQSPSNKVTEKGKDVELRCDPISGHTALYWYRQSLGQGLEFLIYFQGNSAPDKSGLPSDRFSAERTGGSVSTLTIQRTQQEDSAVYLCASSLVQGAGQPQHFGDGTRLSIL.

The chain has TRBV6-5 and TRBJ2-1; 10 nucleotides line up with TRBD1. Trimming cost V 7 bases and J 8 bases; bases outside gene matches: 11. The CDR3 totals 15 residues. The V gene's germline CDR1 is MNHEY and CDR2 SVGAGI. The CDR3 DNA reads TGTGCCAGCACACCGATAGGACAGGGGGTCTATGAGCAGTTCTTC. Translating gives CASTPIGQGVYEQFF.

CDR3 DNA sequence: TGTGCCAGCAGTATTACAGGGTTGGGTAATGAAAAACTGTTTTTT. It translates to CASSITGLGNEKLFF. The rearrangement joins TRBV28 to TRBJ1-4; a weak D match, TRBD1 (6 bases). The length of the CDR3 is 15 residues. The germline V gene has CDR1 MDHEN and CDR2 SYDVKM. V was trimmed by 5 bases and J by 4 bases, leaving 14 bases between them.

This clone was detected only a few times. The chain joins TRBV6-5 to TRBJ2-2; D gene unclear. Germline loops: CDR1 MNHEY, CDR2 SVGAGI. V gave up 6 bases and J gave up 2 bases, with 13 bases separating them. This CDR3 is 15 amino acids long. The CDR3 sequence: CASRPPRTNTGELFF. CDR3 bases: TGTGCCAGCAGGCCCCCTAGAACTAACACCGGGGAGCTGTTTTTT.

This clone was seen more than once but under ten times. The chain links TRBV7-6 to TRBJ1-3; D unclear. With 7 bases removed from V and 0 bases from J, the gap between germline ends came to 7 bases. Germline V CDR1 and CDR2: SGHVS, FNYEAQ. CDR3 length: 13 amino acids. As DNA, the CDR3 is TGTGCCAGCACGAGGGCCTCTGGAAACACCATATATTTT. This gives the protein CASTRASGNTIYF.

V and J are TRBV7-9 and TRBJ2-5; no definite D call. Germline lookup yields CDR1 SEHNR and CDR2 FQNEAQ (reference sequence). Trimming removed 2 bases from V and 5 bases from J, with 12 bases in between. The CDR3 totals 14 residues. Written as DNA, the CDR3 is TGTGCCAGCAGCTTATACCCATCACGGGAGACCCAGTACTTC. Translated: CASSLYPSRETQYF.

The gene calls are TRBV2 and TRBJ2-6, with D perhaps matching TRBD1 (5 bases). The CDR3 consists of 14 residues. Between the trimmed V and J ends, which lost 4 bases and 2 bases, there was a span of 6 bases. The germline V gene has CDR1 SNHLY and CDR2 FYNNEI. The CDR3 coding sequence is TGTGCCAGCAGTGGACAGACTGGGGCCAACGTCCTGACTTTC. Its protein product is CASSGQTGANVLTF.

Only a few counts were recorded for this clone. The V and J genes are TRBV9 and TRBJ1-1; TRBD1 aligns across 9 bases. The length of the CDR3 is 16 residues. Germline loops: CDR1 SGDLS, CDR2 YYNGEE. J lost 4 bases, V lost 1 base, and 8 bases had no gene match. The CDR3 sequence is CASSVLTGGRGTEAFF. CDR3 nucleotide sequence: TGTGCCAGCAGCGTACTCACAGGGGGCAGGGGCACTGAAGCTTTCTTT.

This clone has only one observation. The chain carries TRBV7-7 and TRBJ1-1; D not certain. Germline lookup yields CDR1 SSHAT and CDR2 FNYEAQ (reference sequence). Between the trimmed V and J ends, which lost 5 bases and 3 bases, there was a span of 13 bases. The CDR3 spans 14 residues. DNA of the CDR3: TGTGCCAGCAGCCCAAACCCCGGAGACACTGAAGCTTTCTTT. The encoded protein is CASSPNPGDTEAFF.

The rearrangement joins TRBV5-1 to TRBJ2-7, with a possible D match to TRBD1 (6 bases). Germline V gene data show CDR1 as SGHRS and CDR2 as YFSETQ. There are 14 residues in the CDR3. The V end lost 4 bases, the J end lost 3 bases, and 14 bases lay between the germline ends. CDR3 amino acids: CASSPYLDSYEQYF. The CDR3 bases are TGCGCCAGCAGCCCCTACTTGGACAGCTACGAGCAGTACTTC.